This T cell receptor beta chain was identified in a study of Ad26.COV2.S vaccination and SARS-CoV-2 variants. Study information: Ad26.COV2.S arm of COV1001 included the donor.

This CDR3 contains 17 residues. Germline-derived CDR1 and CDR2 are MNHEY and SMNVEV (reference sequence). With 2 bases clipped from V and 4 bases from J, the junction kept 10 bases outside the gene matches. Specified treatment: 19 received Ad26.COV2.S at low or high dose, single or two shots; several received placebo; per-sample allocation not given. After the first vaccine or placebo injection, samples were drawn on day 63. Data came from immunoSEQ multiplex PCR; TCRdb stores just in-frame clones and leaves some out. The sample carries 200,000 to 250,000 clones, around nine tenths recorded once. This rearrangement joins TRBV27 to TRBJ2-1, with 8 bases aligning to TRBD2. The sequence came from a person between 18 and 65 years old who received the Ad26.COV2.S COVID-19 vaccine or a placebo. The starting material was peripheral blood, obtained in a trial of Ad26.COV2.S vaccine versus placebo. The CDR3 DNA follows: TGTGCCAGCAGTTTACTTTTTGGTACTAGCGGTTACAATGAGCAGTTCTTC. It translates to CASSLLFGTSGYNEQFF.